This record concerns one T cell receptor beta chain sequence. The antigen is undetermined. The data stem from a study of T cells after yellow fever vaccination. Study findings and constraints: Boosting was followed by the reappearance of most primary-vaccination clones (under 97% CD4, around 91% CD8). Any FACS-sorted repertoire could hold abundant clonotypes that contaminate it from the bulk population. CD4 and CD8 compartments shared a small share of clonotypes.

The study made its TCR cDNA through 5'RACE template switching. That step introduced a universal primer site along with UMIs. One entry per CDR3 protein results from TCRdb running MiXCR on the 5' RACE reads. The sample lists hundreds of thousands of distinct CDR3 sequences; 18% were seen once. The CDR3 loop spans 16 amino acids. Looked up from germline, CDR1 is LGHNA and CDR2 is YNFKEQ. V lost 5 bases and J lost 1; bases outside the gene matches: 7. The receptor comes from a man younger than 30 who received the YFV17D yellow fever vaccine. V gene TRBV4-2 combines with J gene TRBJ2-3; TRBD2 matches 9 bases. Sequencing used PBMCs, obtained before the yellow fever booster vaccination. CDR3 bases: TGTGCCAGCAGCTTAGCGGGGGCCCTGGGCACAGATACGCAGTATTTT. It translates to CASSLAGALGTDTQYF.